The clone carrying this T cell receptor beta chain was seen a handful of times. Its specificity is not known. Alongside blood RNA obtained from unsorted whole blood, germline DNA was also extracted. Surgery was preceded by the collection of 3.5 to 4.5 milliliters of peripheral blood. V lost 4 bases and J lost 6, with 7 bases in between. The CDR3 is 11 residues long. The germline V gene encodes CDR1 MDHEN and CDR2 SYDVKM. This entry belongs to a study of tumor-infiltrating lymphocytes in primary liver carcinoma. TCR beta cDNA was made from around 520 ng total RNA with a constant-region primer. Nested multiplex PCR, run for three rounds with slightly modified ARM-PCR, yielded TCR beta libraries. The opening two PCR rounds, around 9 cycles each, paired TRBV1-TRBV30 forward primers with a C-beta reverse primer. A single record per CDR3 protein comes from TCRdb applying MiXCR to the multiplex PCR reads. The data contain 300,000 to 400,000 distinct CDR3 sequences, roughly 60% of them singletons.

Study-level results: The overlap of tumor-adjacent and tumor-blood pairs was smaller than that of tumor region pairs.

The sequence came from a middle-aged man with primary liver carcinoma and hepatitis B virus infection. The gene calls are TRBV28 and TRBJ2-7, with D uncertain. Specimen: peripheral blood. The chain's CDR3 is CASSSISEQYF. The CDR3 DNA reads as TGTGCCAGCAGTTCTATTAGCGAGCAGTACTTC.